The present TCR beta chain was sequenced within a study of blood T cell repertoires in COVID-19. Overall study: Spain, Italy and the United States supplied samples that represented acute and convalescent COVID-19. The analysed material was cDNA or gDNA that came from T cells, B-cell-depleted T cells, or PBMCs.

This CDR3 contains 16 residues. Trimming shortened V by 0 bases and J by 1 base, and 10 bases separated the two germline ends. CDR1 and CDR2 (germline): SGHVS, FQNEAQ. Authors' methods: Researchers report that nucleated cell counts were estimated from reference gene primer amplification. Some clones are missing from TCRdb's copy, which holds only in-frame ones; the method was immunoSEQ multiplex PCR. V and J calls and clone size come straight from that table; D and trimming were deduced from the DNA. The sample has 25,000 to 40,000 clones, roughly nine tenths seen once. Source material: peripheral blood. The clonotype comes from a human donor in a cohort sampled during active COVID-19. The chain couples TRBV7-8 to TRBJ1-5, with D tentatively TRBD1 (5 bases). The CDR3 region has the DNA TGTGCCAGCAGCTTAGCGGGGGGGAGAAGCAATCAGCCCCAGCATTTT. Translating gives CASSLAGGRSNQPQHF.